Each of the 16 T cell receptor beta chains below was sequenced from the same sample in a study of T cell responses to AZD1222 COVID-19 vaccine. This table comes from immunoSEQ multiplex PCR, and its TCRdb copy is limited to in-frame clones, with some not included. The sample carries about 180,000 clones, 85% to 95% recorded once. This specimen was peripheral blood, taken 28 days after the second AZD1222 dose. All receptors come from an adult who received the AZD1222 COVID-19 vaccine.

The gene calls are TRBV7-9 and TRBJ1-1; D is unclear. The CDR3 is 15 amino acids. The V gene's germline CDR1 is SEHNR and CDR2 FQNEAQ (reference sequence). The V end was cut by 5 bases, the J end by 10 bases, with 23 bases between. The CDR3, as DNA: TGTGCCAGCAGCCCCCTCCAGGCGGTCGGCTTCGGAGCTTTCTTT. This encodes CASSPLQAVGFGAFF.

Here the CDR3 reads CASSPIGGDTGELFF. As DNA, the CDR3 is TGTGCCAGCAGTCCCATTGGTGGGGACACCGGGGAGCTGTTTTTT. The V call is TRBV6-4, the J call TRBJ2-2; D call uncertain. The CDR3 loop spans 15 amino acids. Per the germline V gene, CDR1 is MRHNA and CDR2 is SNTAGT. V was pared by 5 bases and J by 3 bases, with 13 bases between.

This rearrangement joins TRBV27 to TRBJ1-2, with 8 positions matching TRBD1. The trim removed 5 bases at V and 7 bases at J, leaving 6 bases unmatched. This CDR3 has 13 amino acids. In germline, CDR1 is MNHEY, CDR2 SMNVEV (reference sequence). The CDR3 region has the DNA TGTGCCAGCAGTCCAAACAGGGGGGGTGGCTACACCTTC. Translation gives CASSPNRGGGYTF.

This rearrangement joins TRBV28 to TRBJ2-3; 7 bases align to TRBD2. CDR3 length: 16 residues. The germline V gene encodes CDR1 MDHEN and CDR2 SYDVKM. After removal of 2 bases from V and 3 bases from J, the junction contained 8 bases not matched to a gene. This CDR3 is CASSLSGAGGTDTQYF. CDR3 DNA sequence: TGTGCCAGCAGTTTAAGCGGGGCCGGTGGGACAGATACGCAGTATTTT. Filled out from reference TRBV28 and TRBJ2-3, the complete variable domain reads DVKVTQSSRYLVKRTGEKVFLECVQDMDHENMFWYRQDPGLGLRLIYFSYDVKMKEKGDIPEGYSVSREKKERFSLILESASTNQTSMYLCASSLSGAGGTDTQYFGPGTRLTVL.

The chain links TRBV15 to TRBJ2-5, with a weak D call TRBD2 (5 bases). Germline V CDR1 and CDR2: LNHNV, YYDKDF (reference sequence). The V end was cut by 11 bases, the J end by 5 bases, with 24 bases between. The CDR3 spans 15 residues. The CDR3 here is CASGEGTGGRETQYF. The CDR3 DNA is TGTGCCTCCGGAGAGGGAACCGGCGGTCGGGAGACCCAGTACTTC.

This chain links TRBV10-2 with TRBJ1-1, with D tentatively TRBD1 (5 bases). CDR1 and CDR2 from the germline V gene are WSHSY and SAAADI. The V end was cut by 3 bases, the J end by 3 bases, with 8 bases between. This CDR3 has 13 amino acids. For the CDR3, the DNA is TGCGCCAGCAGTGATATGGGGGACACTGAAGCTTTCTTT. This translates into CASSDMGDTEAFF.

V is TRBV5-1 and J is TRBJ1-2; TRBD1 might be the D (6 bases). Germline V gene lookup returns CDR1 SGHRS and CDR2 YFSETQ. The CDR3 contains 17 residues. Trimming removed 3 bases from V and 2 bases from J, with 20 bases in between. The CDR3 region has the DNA TGCGCCAGCAGCTCCATCAGGGGCTCTCGAGGGAACTATGGCTACACCTTC. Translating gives CASSSIRGSRGNYGYTF.

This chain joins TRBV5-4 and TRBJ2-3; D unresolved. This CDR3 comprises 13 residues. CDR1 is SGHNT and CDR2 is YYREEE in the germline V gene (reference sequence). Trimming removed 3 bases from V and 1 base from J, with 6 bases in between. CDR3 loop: CASSSPRTDTQYF. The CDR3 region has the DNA TGTGCCAGCAGCTCCCCACGCACAGATACGCAGTATTTT. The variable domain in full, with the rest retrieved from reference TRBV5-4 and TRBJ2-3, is ETGVTQSPTHLIKTRGQQVTLRCSSQSGHNTVSWYQQALGQGPQFIFQYYREEENGRGNFPPRFSGLQFPNYSSELNVNALELDDSALYLCASSSPRTDTQYFGPGTRLTVL.

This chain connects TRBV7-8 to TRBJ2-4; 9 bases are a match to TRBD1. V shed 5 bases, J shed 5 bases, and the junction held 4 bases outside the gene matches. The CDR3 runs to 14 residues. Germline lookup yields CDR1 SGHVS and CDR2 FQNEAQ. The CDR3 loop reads CASSARDRENIQYF. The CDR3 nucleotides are TGTGCCAGCAGCGCCCGGGACAGGGAAAACATTCAGTACTTC.

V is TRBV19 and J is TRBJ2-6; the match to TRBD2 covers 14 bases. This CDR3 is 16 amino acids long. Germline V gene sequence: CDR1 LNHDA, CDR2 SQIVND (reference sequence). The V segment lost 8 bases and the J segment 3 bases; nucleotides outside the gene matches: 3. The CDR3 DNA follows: TGTGCCAGTGGGACTAGCGGGAGAGGTGGGGCCAACGTCCTGACTTTC. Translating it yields CASGTSGRGGANVLTF.

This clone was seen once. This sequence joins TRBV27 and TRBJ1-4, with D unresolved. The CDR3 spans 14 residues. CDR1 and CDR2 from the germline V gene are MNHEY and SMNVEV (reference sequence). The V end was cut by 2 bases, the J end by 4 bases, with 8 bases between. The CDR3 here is CASSLGQLNEKLFF. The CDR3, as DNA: TGTGCCAGCAGTTTAGGGCAACTTAATGAAAAACTGTTTTTT.

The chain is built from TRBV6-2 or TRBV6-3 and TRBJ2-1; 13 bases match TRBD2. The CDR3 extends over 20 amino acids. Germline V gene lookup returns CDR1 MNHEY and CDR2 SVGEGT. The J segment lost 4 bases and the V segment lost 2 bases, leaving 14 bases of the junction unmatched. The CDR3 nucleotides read TGTGCCAGCAGTTACGGACTAGCGGGGGCCATCTCTCAGGTATACAATGAGCAGTTCTTC. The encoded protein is CASSYGLAGAISQVYNEQFF.

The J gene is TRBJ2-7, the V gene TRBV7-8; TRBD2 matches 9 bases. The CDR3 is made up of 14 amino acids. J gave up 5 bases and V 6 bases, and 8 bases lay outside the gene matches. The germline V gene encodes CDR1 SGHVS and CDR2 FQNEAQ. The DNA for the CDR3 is TGTGCCAGCAGTCCCGGGACTAGCATCAACGAGCAGTACTTC. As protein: CASSPGTSINEQYF.

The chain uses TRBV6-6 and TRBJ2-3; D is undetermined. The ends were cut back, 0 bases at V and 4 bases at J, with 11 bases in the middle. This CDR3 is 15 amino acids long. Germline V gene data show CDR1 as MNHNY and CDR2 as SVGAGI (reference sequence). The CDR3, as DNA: TGTGCCAGCAGTTACTCGGACCCAAATGCAGATACGCAGTATTTT. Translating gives CASSYSDPNADTQYF.

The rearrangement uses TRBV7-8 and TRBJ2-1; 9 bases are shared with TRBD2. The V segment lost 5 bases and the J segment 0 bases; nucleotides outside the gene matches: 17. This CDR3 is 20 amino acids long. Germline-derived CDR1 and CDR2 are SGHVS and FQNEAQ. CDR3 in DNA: TGTGCCAGCAGCCCCCCAGTAGCGGGAGACCTGAGGAGCTCCTACAATGAGCAGTTCTTC. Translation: CASSPPVAGDLRSSYNEQFF.

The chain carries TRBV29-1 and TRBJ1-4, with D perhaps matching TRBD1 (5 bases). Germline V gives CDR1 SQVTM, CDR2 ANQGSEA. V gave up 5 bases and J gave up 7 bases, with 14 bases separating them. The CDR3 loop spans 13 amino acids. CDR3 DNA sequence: TGCAGCGTTCAACCATTGCAGGGTGAAAAACTGTTTTTT. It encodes CSVQPLQGEKLFF.